The 20 T cell receptor beta chains reported below all come from one sample, sequenced in a study of technical replicates of blood from several donors. Clones were sequenced by immunoSEQ multiplex PCR, and TCRdb holds only the in-frame ones, with some missing. The sample has about 69,000 clones, about 87% seen once; the top ten hold around 4.6%. The specimen was PBMCs. Receptors were obtained from a human donor in good health. Some clones in this sample may be carry-over from other donors' samples.

V gene TRBV5-1 combines with J gene TRBJ2-3; D possibly corresponds to TRBD2 (5 bases). V lost 1 base, J lost 2 bases, and 17 bases lay in between. Per the germline V gene, CDR1 is SGHRS and CDR2 is YFSETQ. The CDR3 runs to 17 residues. CDR3 in DNA: TGCGCCAGCAGCTTGCGAAGCGGCGGTCTCGACACAGATACGCAGTATTTT. It codes for CASSLRSGGLDTDTQYF.

The chain joins TRBV19 to TRBJ2-3; D is unresolved. V gave up 4 bases and J gave up 3 bases, with 8 bases separating them. Germline lookup yields CDR1 LNHDA and CDR2 SQIVND (reference sequence). The CDR3 length is 13 residues. The CDR3 DNA is TGTGCCAGTAGTAATTTCGAGACAGATACGCAGTATTTT. It translates to CASSNFETDTQYF. Combining the CDR3 with reference TRBV19 and TRBJ2-3 gives the whole variable domain DGGITQSPKYLFRKEGQNVTLSCEQNLNHDAMYWYRQDPGQGLRLIYYSQIVNDFQKGDIAEGYSVSREKKESFPLTVTSAQKNPTAFYLCASSNFETDTQYFGPGTRLTVL.

The V and J genes are TRBV2 and TRBJ2-5, with D tentatively TRBD1 (5 bases). CDR3 length: 15 residues. Trimming took 3 bases from V and 1 from J, leaving 12 bases between them. Germline V CDR1 and CDR2: SNHLY, FYNNEI. The CDR3 sequence: CASSEGLGAQETQYF. The CDR3 region has the DNA TGTGCCAGCAGTGAGGGTCTAGGGGCCCAAGAGACCCAGTACTTC.

The J gene is TRBJ2-2, the V gene TRBV9, with D unresolved. Germline values: CDR1 SGDLS, CDR2 YYNGEE. Deletions cut 4 bases from V and 6 bases from J, with 7 bases between. There are 12 residues in the CDR3. The CDR3 DNA sequence: TGTGCCAGCAGCCTCCGGGCCGGGGAGCTGTTTTTT. Translation: CASSLRAGELFF.

The chain links TRBV29-1 to TRBJ2-7; 9 bases are a match to TRBD1. Germline V gene data show CDR1 as SQVTM and CDR2 as ANQGSEA. The CDR3 loop spans 15 amino acids. V lost 4 bases, J lost 3 bases, and 10 bases stayed unmatched. This CDR3 is CSVGPATGGIYEQYF. Written as DNA, the CDR3 is TGCAGCGTTGGCCCGGCGACAGGGGGGATCTACGAGCAGTACTTC.

The chain recombines TRBV4-3 with TRBJ2-3; 13 bases are a match to TRBD2. Germline V gene lookup returns CDR1 LGHNA and CDR2 YSLEER. V dropped 1 base and J dropped 0; count of bases not matched to a gene: 7. The CDR3 is made up of 19 amino acids. The CDR3 DNA reads TGCGCCAGCAGCCAAGTGTACTTACTAGCGGGAGGGAGCACAGATACGCAGTATTTT. Residues: CASSQVYLLAGGSTDTQYF.

This chain connects TRBV7-7 to TRBJ2-1; possibly TRBD2 for D (5 bases). CDR1 SSHAT and CDR2 FNYEAQ come from the germline V gene (reference sequence). The CDR3 has 15 amino acids. The V gene lost 1 base and the J gene lost 6 bases, with 13 bases spanning the gap. The CDR3 nucleotides read TGTGCCAGCAGCTTAGAGGCGGGCCGGGGCAATGAGCAGTTCTTC. Protein: CASSLEAGRGNEQFF.

The count of this clone is one. This sequence joins TRBV2 and TRBJ2-3; possibly TRBD2 for D (6 bases). Germline CDR1 SNHLY, CDR2 FYNNEI. The V and J ends lost 10 bases and 5 bases respectively, with 19 bases between them. This CDR3 is 14 amino acids long. CDR3 amino acids: CATSRLATQDTQYF. In nucleotides, the CDR3 is TGTGCCACCTCCCGCCTAGCGACCCAAGATACGCAGTATTTT.

The chain recombines TRBV5-6 with TRBJ2-5; 13 bases align to TRBD2. The V segment lost 4 bases and the J segment 6 bases; nucleotides outside the gene matches: 12. CDR1 is SGHDT and CDR2 is YYEEEE in the germline V gene. CDR3 length: 17 amino acids. Here the CDR3 reads CASSHKGLAGTGKTQYF. CDR3 DNA sequence: TGTGCCAGCAGCCACAAGGGACTAGCGGGAACAGGGAAGACCCAGTACTTC.

The chain couples TRBV19 to TRBJ2-1; 13 bases align to TRBD2. Germline V gene sequence: CDR1 LNHDA, CDR2 SQIVND (reference sequence). This CDR3 contains 18 residues. J gave up 5 bases and V 5 bases, and 12 bases lay outside the gene matches. CDR3 region: CASSPRTSGRPFDNEQFF. The CDR3 DNA reads TGTGCCAGTAGTCCCCGGACTAGCGGGAGACCTTTTGACAATGAGCAGTTCTTC.

This chain joins TRBV9 and TRBJ2-3; 8 nucleotides line up with TRBD2. The length of the CDR3 is 16 residues. Germline V gives CDR1 SGDLS, CDR2 YYNGEE. The trim removed 3 bases at V and 6 bases at J, leaving 12 bases unmatched. The CDR3 nucleotides are TGTGCCAGCAGCGAGGCCCCGGGGGGGGCGACGGATACGCAGTATTTT. Protein product: CASSEAPGGATDTQYF.

The genes are TRBV30 and TRBJ1-1, with D hard to call. The CDR3 is 14 amino acids. V lost 0 bases and J lost 7, with 15 bases in between. CDR1 and CDR2 (germline): GTSNPN, SVGIG (reference sequence). As DNA, the CDR3 is TGTGCCTGGAGTGTCCCCGCTAAAAGCCGTGAAGCTTTCTTT. This codes for CAWSVPAKSREAFF. The entire variable domain, with the rest obtained from reference TRBV30 and TRBJ1-1, is as follows: SQTIHQWPATLVQPVGSPLSLECTVEGTSNPNLYWYRQAAGRGLQLLFYSVGIGQISSEVPQNLSASRPQDRQFILSSKKLLLSDSGFYLCAWSVPAKSREAFFGQGTRLTVV.

The gene calls are TRBV6-4 and TRBJ1-1; D gene unclear. This CDR3 is 13 amino acids long. The germline gives CDR1 MRHNA, CDR2 SNTAGT. V lost 6 bases, J lost 1 base, and 9 bases lay in between. CDR3 nucleotide sequence: TGTGCCAGCAGGGGAGGGTCGAACACTGAAGCTTTCTTT. This codes for CASRGGSNTEAFF.

This clone was observed a single time. The V gene is TRBV4-3, the J gene TRBJ1-2, with D possibly being TRBD1 (5 bases). Germline CDR1 reads LGHNA; CDR2 reads YSLEER. CDR3 length equals 16 residues. The ends were cut back, 0 bases at V and 3 bases at J, with 14 bases in the middle. CDR3 sequence: CASSQDRDFYYYGYTF. DNA of the CDR3: TGCGCCAGCAGCCAAGACAGGGATTTCTATTACTATGGCTACACCTTC.

This clone was seen only once. V and J are TRBV5-1 and TRBJ2-7; weak D call: TRBD2 (7 bases). The CDR3 runs 15 residues. V was pared by 1 base and J by 3 bases, with 14 bases between. Germline-derived CDR1 and CDR2 are SGHRS and YFSETQ. Here the CDR3 reads CASSLRAGASYEQYF. The DNA of the CDR3 is TGCGCCAGCAGCTTGAGGGCGGGGGCTAGCTACGAGCAGTACTTC.

The chain couples TRBV9 to TRBJ2-1, with 11 bases that match TRBD2. The J segment lost 9 bases and the V segment lost 4 bases, leaving 9 bases of the junction unmatched. CDR1 is SGDLS, CDR2 YYNGEE, per germline. The CDR3 runs 15 residues. CDR3 residues: CASSSTSGSWGEQFF. CDR3 nucleotides: TGTGCCAGCAGCTCAACTAGCGGGAGTTGGGGTGAGCAGTTCTTC.

The gene calls are TRBV7-2 and TRBJ2-5; D may be TRBD1 (7 bases). Germline CDR1 reads SGHTA; CDR2 reads FQGNSA. Trimming pared 1 base from V and 5 bases from J, leaving 14 bases between. The CDR3 is 15 residues long. The CDR3 reads CASSLGAGGRETQYF. The CDR3 region has the DNA TGTGCCAGCAGCTTAGGCGCAGGGGGGCGGGAGACCCAGTACTTC.

This chain uses TRBV6-6 with TRBJ1-5; TRBD1 aligns across 7 bases. The CDR3 contains 15 residues. The germline gives CDR1 MNHNY, CDR2 SVGAGI (reference sequence). V shed 2 bases and J 4 bases; nucleotides not matched to a gene: 5. CDR3 bases: TGTGCCAGCAGTTACACCCCAGGGGGTAATCAGCCCCAGCATTTT. The encoded protein is CASSYTPGGNQPQHF.

The chain joins TRBV15 to TRBJ1-1, with D tentatively TRBD1 (5 bases). Germline V CDR1 and CDR2: LNHNV, YYDKDF (reference sequence). The CDR3 loop spans 14 amino acids. Deletions cut 4 bases from V and 2 bases from J, with 11 bases between. The CDR3, as DNA: TGTGCCACCAGCAAAAGGACACTCAACACTGAAGCTTTCTTT. Amino acids: CATSKRTLNTEAFF.

The genes are TRBV5-5 and TRBJ2-7; no clear D gene. The ends were cut back, 1 base at V and 2 bases at J, with 7 bases in the middle. This CDR3 contains 13 residues. Germline V gene lookup returns CDR1 SGHKS and CDR2 YYEKEE (reference sequence). CDR3 amino acids: CASSLTDTYEQYF. CDR3 in DNA: TGTGCCAGCAGCTTGACTGATACCTACGAGCAGTACTTC.